This TCR beta chain is from a study of blood T cell repertoires in COVID-19. The overall study: Collection of acute and convalescent COVID-19 samples took place in the United States, Italy and Spain.

Methods used by the authors: Estimated nucleated cell counts came from reference gene primer amplification. Profiled with immunoSEQ multiplex PCR; TCRdb holds only in-frame clones, not every one. From that table come the V and J calls and clone size; the DNA was used to work out D and trimming. The sample comprises about 90,000 clones, around 82% of which are singletons, and 6.3% rests with the top ten. This CDR3 is built from 13 residues. The V gene lost 7 bases and the J gene lost 1 base, with 7 bases spanning the gap. Looked up from germline, CDR1 is MGHDK and CDR2 is SYGVNS. This chain connects TRBV25-1 to TRBJ2-2; D uncertain. The sequence was obtained from a man aged 55 to 70 with acute or convalescent COVID-19. The sample comprised peripheral blood. For the CDR3, the DNA is TGTGCCAGCATGGGCAGGAACACCGGGGAGCTGTTTTTT. Encoded protein: CASMGRNTGELFF.